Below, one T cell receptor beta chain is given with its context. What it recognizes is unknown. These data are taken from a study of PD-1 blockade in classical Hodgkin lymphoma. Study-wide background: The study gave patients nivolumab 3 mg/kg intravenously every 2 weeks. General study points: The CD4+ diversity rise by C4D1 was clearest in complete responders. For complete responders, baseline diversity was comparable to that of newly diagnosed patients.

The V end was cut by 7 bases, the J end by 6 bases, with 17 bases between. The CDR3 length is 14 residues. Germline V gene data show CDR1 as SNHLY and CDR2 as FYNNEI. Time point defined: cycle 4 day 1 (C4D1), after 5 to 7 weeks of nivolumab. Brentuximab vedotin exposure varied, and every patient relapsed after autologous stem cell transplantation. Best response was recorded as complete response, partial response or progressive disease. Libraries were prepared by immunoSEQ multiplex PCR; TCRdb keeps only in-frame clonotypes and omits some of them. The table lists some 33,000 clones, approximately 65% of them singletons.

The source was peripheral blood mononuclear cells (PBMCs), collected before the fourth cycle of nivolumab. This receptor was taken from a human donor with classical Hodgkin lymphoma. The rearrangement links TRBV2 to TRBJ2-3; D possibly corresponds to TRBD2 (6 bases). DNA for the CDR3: TGTGCCAGCATGTCGGGAGAAGGAATGGATACGCAGTATTTT. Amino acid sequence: CASMSGEGMDTQYF.